This passage covers 26 T cell receptor beta chains from one sample sequenced in a study of T cells in Graves' hyperthyroidism and ophthalmopathy. There were TCR beta CDR3 regions amplified from RNA transcripts. TCR CDR3 underwent first-round RT-PCR with the HTBI primer set. TCRdb re-called the multiplex PCR reads with MiXCR, one entry per CDR3 protein. The repertoire holds around 580,000 distinct CDR3 sequences, with about a sixth as singletons. The sequenced material came from blood. All receptors derive from a woman under 30 with Graves' hyperthyroidism.

This clonotype was observed a few times. The chain recombines TRBV5-1 with TRBJ2-5, with 10 bases identical to TRBD2. J gave up 4 bases and V 5 bases, and 5 bases lay outside the gene matches. The CDR3 is made up of 14 amino acids. Germline CDR1 SGHRS, CDR2 YFSETQ. The CDR3 region has the DNA TGCGCCAGCAGATATAGCGGGAGGAGAGAGACCCAGTACTTC. Translation gives CASRYSGRRETQYF.

This clonotype was observed a few times. This may arise from a read error, as a much more abundant clone is one base away. The V gene is TRBV12-3 or TRBV12-4, the J gene TRBJ2-5; D might be TRBD2 (6 bases). The CDR3 is 15 amino acids. V was trimmed by 6 bases and J by 7 bases, leaving 21 bases between them. In DNA, the CDR3 is TGTGCCAGCAGCTTTAGAACCGGGACTCAGGGGACCCAGTACTTC. Translated, it gives CASSFRTGTQGTQYF.

This clonotype was recorded many times. The rearrangement joins TRBV28 to TRBJ1-5, with D uncertain. Germline V lookup: CDR1 MDHEN, CDR2 SYDVKM. The V end was cut by 5 bases, the J end by 4 bases, with 6 bases between. The CDR3 totals 12 residues. CDR3 sequence reads: CASSLTNQPQHF. In DNA, the CDR3 is TGTGCCAGCAGTCTTACGAATCAGCCCCAGCATTTT.

This chain joins TRBV29-1 and TRBJ2-7, with D unclear. Germline V gene data show CDR1 as SQVTM and CDR2 as ANQGSEA. V dropped 4 bases and J dropped 2 bases, with 6 bases sitting between them. This CDR3 is built from 11 residues. This CDR3 is CSVGAAYEQYF. CDR3 sequence (DNA): TGCAGCGTTGGGGCGGCCTACGAGCAGTACTTC.

This clonotype occurred many times. The CDR3 coding sequence is TGTGCCAGCAGTGAAGCCAACGGCTACAACGAGCAGTACTTC. This codes for CASSEANGYNEQYF. This rearrangement joins TRBV6-1 to TRBJ2-7; D is uncertain. The ends were cut back, 0 bases at V and 5 bases at J, with 11 bases in the middle. This CDR3 region has 14 residues. Germline CDR1 reads MNHNS; CDR2 reads SASEGT.

This clonotype has only a few counts. V usage is TRBV12-3 or TRBV12-4 and J usage is TRBJ2-7, with 13 nucleotides matching TRBD2. The CDR3 loop spans 16 amino acids. V lost 1 base to trimming and J lost 6 bases; unmatched junction nucleotides: 6. The CDR3, as DNA: TGTGCCAGCAGTTTAGTGACTAGCGGGGGGTCGGGCGAGCAGTACTTC. Protein sequence: CASSLVTSGGSGEQYF.

For this clonotype: A much larger clone lies one base from this, so it may be a read error. The chain couples TRBV4-3 to TRBJ2-1; D call uncertain. Per germline, CDR1 LGHNA and CDR2 YSLEER. There are 14 residues in the CDR3. The CDR3 sequence is CASSLTHSYNDQFF. CDR3 coding DNA: TGCGCCAGCAGCCTCACGCACTCCTACAATGACCAGTTCTTC.

The gene calls are TRBV12-5 and TRBJ2-2; no clear D gene. Deletions cut 0 bases from V and 7 bases from J, with 15 bases between. This CDR3 is 16 amino acids long. Germline CDR1 and CDR2: LGHNT and FRNRAP. In DNA, the CDR3 is TGTGCTAGTGGTTTGGTATTAGGGCAGAAAGGCGGGGAGCTGTTTTTT. This translates into CASGLVLGQKGGELFF.

This clonotype was detected ten times or more. The chain recombines TRBV7-2 with TRBJ2-7; 7 nucleotides match TRBD1. The germline gives CDR1 SGHTA, CDR2 FQGNSA. V dropped 3 bases and J dropped 3; count of bases not matched to a gene: 8. This CDR3 spans 15 amino acids. The CDR3 bases are TGTGCCAGCAGCTTGGGGACAGTTGTTAACTACGAGCAGTACTTC. This translates into CASSLGTVVNYEQYF.

In this sample, this clonotype turned up many times. The chain recombines TRBV10-3 with TRBJ1-2; D perhaps matches TRBD1 (6 bases). Germline-derived CDR1 and CDR2 are ENHRY and SYGVKD. This CDR3 comprises 14 residues. V lost 7 bases and J lost 1, with 13 bases in between. The CDR3 nucleotides are TGTGCCATCACCCGGACAGCTCTTAACTATGGCTACACCTTC. Translating it yields CAITRTALNYGYTF.

This clonotype has ten or more counts. The V call is TRBV7-9, the J call TRBJ2-3; unclear D gene. The CDR3 runs 14 residues. Germline CDR1 SEHNR, CDR2 FQNEAQ (reference sequence). V gave up 3 bases and J gave up 2 bases, with 9 bases separating them. For the CDR3, the DNA is TGTGCCAGCAGCTTTAGGTCTGCCACAGATACGCAGTATTTT. Protein sequence: CASSFRSATDTQYF.

The chain uses TRBV12-3 or TRBV12-4 and TRBJ1-2; tentative D call: TRBD1 (5 bases). Trimming left V 8 bases short and J 7 bases short, with 14 bases between. The CDR3 totals 12 residues. This CDR3 is CASALGQGGYTF. CDR3 bases: TGTGCCAGCGCTCTGGGGCAGGGTGGCTACACCTTC.

Many counts were recorded for this clonotype. The rearrangement uses TRBV24-1 and TRBJ1-2; a possible D gene is TRBD1 (5 bases). The germline V gene encodes CDR1 KGHDR and CDR2 SFDVKD. Trimming removed 4 bases from V and 6 bases from J, with 17 bases in between. The CDR3 runs 15 residues. CDR3 protein: CATSEPGGTRDGYTF. The CDR3 coding sequence is TGTGCCACCAGTGAACCCGGGGGAACCCGGGATGGCTACACCTTC.

The chain recombines TRBV20-1 with TRBJ1-4; 8 bases match TRBD1. The germline CDR1 and CDR2 sequences are DFQATT and SNEGSKA (reference sequence). Trimming at V came to 4 bases and at J to 13 bases, leaving 23 bases not matched to a gene. The CDR3 is 17 amino acids. CDR3: CSAKAVGQGLPFEVLFF. DNA of the CDR3: TGCAGTGCTAAGGCGGTTGGACAGGGACTGCCTTTTGAGGTACTGTTTTTT.

At least ten counts were recorded for this clonotype. The chain carries TRBV2 and TRBJ1-1; D is undetermined. The CDR3 runs to 15 residues. V dropped 0 bases and J dropped 0 bases, with 8 bases sitting between them. The germline V gene encodes CDR1 SNHLY and CDR2 FYNNEI. The CDR3: CASSEAEGLNTEAFF. In nucleotides, the CDR3 is TGTGCCAGCAGTGAAGCGGAGGGCCTGAACACTGAAGCTTTCTTT.

At least ten counts were recorded for this clonotype. The genes are TRBV6-2 or TRBV6-3 and TRBJ2-7, with 11 bases identical to TRBD2. This CDR3 is 15 amino acids long. The J segment lost 3 bases and the V segment lost 6 bases, leaving 7 bases of the junction unmatched. Germline V CDR1 and CDR2: MNHEY, SVGEGT. The CDR3 nucleotides read TGTGCCAGCAGGCAAAGACTAGCGGGGCTCTACGAGCAGTACTTC. Translating gives CASRQRLAGLYEQYF.

This chain joins TRBV6-5 and TRBJ2-7; the match to TRBD1 covers 7 bases. Per germline, CDR1 MNHEY and CDR2 SVGAGI. V lost 2 bases to trimming and J lost 7 bases; unmatched junction nucleotides: 11. The CDR3 loop spans 15 amino acids. The CDR3 region is CASSYQRQGPGEQYF. Here the CDR3 DNA reads TGTGCCAGCAGTTACCAGAGACAGGGTCCAGGTGAGCAGTACTTC.

This clonotype was seen ten or more times. The chain combines TRBV2 with TRBJ2-3, with 10 bases identical to TRBD2. Germline assignment: CDR1 SNHLY and CDR2 FYNNEI. V was clipped by 8 bases and J by 2 bases; unmatched bases: 10. The CDR3 sequence is 16 residues long. CDR3 nucleotides: TGTGCCAGCGGGTTGGAGAGCGGGAGGGTCACAGATACGCAGTATTTT. This codes for CASGLESGRVTDTQYF.

This clonotype was found a few times. This chain links TRBV14 with TRBJ1-1; D not resolved. The CDR3 consists of 13 residues. V was trimmed by 4 bases and J by 4 bases, leaving 10 bases between them. Germline V gene data show CDR1 as SGHDN and CDR2 as FVKESK. Here the CDR3 reads CASSRTWGTEAFF. As DNA, the CDR3 is TGTGCCAGCAGCCGCACCTGGGGCACTGAAGCTTTCTTT. Using reference TRBV14 and TRBJ1-1 for the parts outside the CDR3, the full variable domain is EAGVTQFPSHSVIEKGQTVTLRCDPISGHDNLYWYRRVMGKEIKFLLHFVKESKQDESGMPNNRFLAERTGGTYSTLKVQPAELEDSGVYFCASSRTWGTEAFFGQGTRLTVV.

This clonotype was recorded a few times. The J gene is TRBJ2-5, the V gene TRBV12-3 or TRBV12-4; 9 nucleotides align to TRBD1. Unmatched junction bases numbered 6, after V lost 5 bases and J lost 2 bases. The CDR3 is made up of 15 amino acids. In DNA form, the CDR3 reads TGTGCCAGCAGTGGCTGGGGACAGGGTCAAGAGACCCAGTACTTC. The encoded protein is CASSGWGQGQETQYF.

This clonotype was detected many times. The chain is built from TRBV2 and TRBJ2-3, with no clear D. CDR3 size: 15 residues. Germline V gene data show CDR1 as SNHLY and CDR2 as FYNNEI. V was pared by 4 bases and J by 2 bases, with 13 bases between. In DNA form, the CDR3 reads TGTGCCAGCAGTGGAGTAGTTGGGGTCACAGATACGCAGTATTTT. This gives the protein CASSGVVGVTDTQYF. Full variable domain (outside the CDR3, taken from reference TRBV2 and TRBJ2-3): EPEVTQTPSHQVTQMGQEVILRCVPISNHLYFYWYRQILGQKVEFLVSFYNNEISEKSEIFDDQFSVERPDGSNFTLKIRSTKLEDSAMYFCASSGVVGVTDTQYFGPGTRLTVL.

This clonotype was observed at least ten times. The chain is built from TRBV2 and TRBJ1-1; TRBD1 might be the D (6 bases). CDR1 is SNHLY, CDR2 FYNNEI, per germline. CDR3 size: 14 residues. V lost 6 bases and J 7 bases, leaving 18 bases between the germline ends. The CDR3 loop reads CASSNYLTGFEAFF. CDR3 nucleotides: TGTGCCAGCAGCAATTACTTAACAGGGTTTGAAGCTTTCTTT. The full variable domain, in which reference TRBV2 and TRBJ1-1 provide the parts outside the CDR3, is EPEVTQTPSHQVTQMGQEVILRCVPISNHLYFYWYRQILGQKVEFLVSFYNNEISEKSEIFDDQFSVERPDGSNFTLKIRSTKLEDSAMYFCASSNYLTGFEAFFGQGTRLTVV.

This clonotype showed up many times. This rearrangement joins TRBV6-1 to TRBJ2-1; 8 nucleotides align to TRBD2. Germline loops: CDR1 MNHNS, CDR2 SASEGT. The V and J ends lost 1 base and 2 bases, in that order; junction bases with no gene match: 4. The CDR3 is 16 amino acids. The CDR3 protein is CASSEGAGAPYNEQFF. The CDR3 DNA follows: TGTGCCAGCAGTGAAGGAGCGGGGGCCCCCTACAATGAGCAGTTCTTC.

This clonotype was seen ten or more times. The genes are TRBV7-8 and TRBJ1-5; 7 bases align to TRBD1. The germline gives CDR1 SGHVS, CDR2 FQNEAQ. The CDR3 loop spans 15 amino acids. V shed 3 bases, J shed 4 bases, and the junction held 6 bases outside the gene matches. CDR3 bases: TGTGCCAGCAGCTTGTTAGGGGGACAGAATCAGCCCCAGCATTTT. This translates into CASSLLGGQNQPQHF. The full variable domain, rest sourced from reference TRBV7-8 and TRBJ1-5, is GAGVSQSPRYKVAKRGQDVALRCDPISGHVSLFWYQQALGQGPEFLTYFQNEAQLDKSGLPSDRFFAERPEGSVSTLKIQRTQQEDSAVYLCASSLLGGQNQPQHFGDGTRLSIL.

This clonotype showed up just a few times. This chain joins TRBV14 and TRBJ1-2, with TRBD1 matching over 9 bases. From germline, CDR1 is SGHDN and CDR2 FVKESK. The CDR3 has 16 amino acids. V gave up 0 bases and J gave up 8 bases; unmatched junction bases: 10. CDR3 sequence reads: CASSQEGTGPTRGYTF. Written as DNA, the CDR3 is TGTGCCAGCAGCCAAGAAGGGACAGGGCCAACTAGGGGCTACACCTTC.

This clonotype has ten or more counts. The V call is TRBV29-1, the J call TRBJ2-3; 9 bases map to TRBD2. This CDR3 has 13 residues. With 1 base clipped from V and 5 bases from J, the junction kept 1 base outside the gene matches. CDR1 and CDR2 (germline): SQVTM, ANQGSEA. The CDR3 DNA follows: TGCAGCGTTGAAGGGACTAGCGAAGATACGCAGTATTTT. As protein: CSVEGTSEDTQYF.